The 7 T cell receptor beta chains below all came from one sample that was sequenced in a study of beta chain features in type 1 diabetes. Findings and limits, study-wide: People with Type 1 diabetes carried modestly yet significantly shorter TCRB CDR3s in all four CD4+ subsets.

These TCRs are of unknown antigen specificity. The isolated RNA, all of it, was reverse transcribed, so expressed TCRB transcripts were what got sequenced. Sequencing used immunoSEQ multiplex PCR; TCRdb keeps in-frame clones, though not all of them. The sample includes approximately 600,000 clones, roughly 12% seen only once; the top ten take around 0.12%. Sample: naive CD4+ T cells from blood. These TCRs come from a young man with type 1 diabetes.

A word on this clone: Other nucleotide sequences from this sample produce the same CDR3. The chain couples TRBV9 to TRBJ2-1, with no clear D. Trimming stripped 0 bases from V and 0 bases from J, with 7 bases between. Germline V lookup: CDR1 SGDLS, CDR2 YYNGEE. This CDR3 contains 15 residues. CDR3 protein: CASSVDGNSYNEQFF. DNA for the CDR3: TGTGCCAGCAGCGTAGACGGAAACTCCTACAATGAGCAGTTCTTC.

The gene calls are TRBV14 and TRBJ2-5; 8 nucleotides align to TRBD1. Germline-derived CDR1 and CDR2 are SGHDN and FVKESK. This CDR3 is built from 14 residues. The trim removed 1 base at V and 3 bases at J, leaving 1 base unmatched. CDR3 DNA sequence: TGTGCCAGCAGCCAAGGACAGGGGAAAGAGACCCAGTACTTC. It encodes CASSQGQGKETQYF.

V usage is TRBV9 and J usage is TRBJ2-1; 12 positions match TRBD2. The germline gives CDR1 SGDLS, CDR2 YYNGEE. CDR3 length: 17 amino acids. The ends lost 4 bases at V and 4 bases at J; junction bases unmatched: 9. CDR3 protein: CASSPRLAGELYNEQFF. The CDR3 DNA follows: TGTGCCAGCAGCCCGCGACTAGCGGGGGAGCTATACAATGAGCAGTTCTTC.

The chain links TRBV27 to TRBJ1-6; no clear D. CDR1 is MNHEY and CDR2 is SMNVEV in the germline V gene (reference sequence). V was clipped by 3 bases and J by 12 bases, with 15 bases between them. The CDR3 loop spans 14 amino acids. The CDR3 sequence: CASSFSLDGEPLHF. For the CDR3, the DNA is TGTGCCAGCAGTTTCTCACTTGACGGGGAACCCCTCCACTTT.

The chain couples TRBV6-1 to TRBJ2-5, with 10 bases matching TRBD2. Germline loops: CDR1 MNHNS, CDR2 SASEGT. V lost 4 bases and J lost 2; bases outside the gene matches: 4. The CDR3 has 15 amino acids. CDR3 sequence: CASSASLAGQETQYF. The CDR3 coding sequence is TGTGCCAGCAGTGCATCACTAGCGGGGCAAGAGACCCAGTACTTC.

The CDR3 nucleotides are TGTGCCAGCAGCCGTTGGACAGGGCGCTATAGCAATCAGCCCCAGCATTTT. Translated: CASSRWTGRYSNQPQHF. This rearrangement joins TRBV5-6 to TRBJ1-5, with 8 bases fitting TRBD1. With 4 bases clipped from V and 0 bases from J, the junction kept 9 bases outside the gene matches. This CDR3 comprises 17 residues. Germline V CDR1 and CDR2: SGHDT, YYEEEE.

In its sample, this clone was seen a few times. The gene calls are TRBV11-2 and TRBJ1-5; a weak D match, TRBD1 (5 bases). V gave up 5 bases and J gave up 4 bases, with 9 bases separating them. Germline V gene lookup returns CDR1 SGHAT and CDR2 FQNNGV. This CDR3 region has 13 residues. In DNA form, the CDR3 reads TGTGCCAGCAGCCCTGGGGCTAATCAGCCCCAGCATTTT. This translates into CASSPGANQPQHF.